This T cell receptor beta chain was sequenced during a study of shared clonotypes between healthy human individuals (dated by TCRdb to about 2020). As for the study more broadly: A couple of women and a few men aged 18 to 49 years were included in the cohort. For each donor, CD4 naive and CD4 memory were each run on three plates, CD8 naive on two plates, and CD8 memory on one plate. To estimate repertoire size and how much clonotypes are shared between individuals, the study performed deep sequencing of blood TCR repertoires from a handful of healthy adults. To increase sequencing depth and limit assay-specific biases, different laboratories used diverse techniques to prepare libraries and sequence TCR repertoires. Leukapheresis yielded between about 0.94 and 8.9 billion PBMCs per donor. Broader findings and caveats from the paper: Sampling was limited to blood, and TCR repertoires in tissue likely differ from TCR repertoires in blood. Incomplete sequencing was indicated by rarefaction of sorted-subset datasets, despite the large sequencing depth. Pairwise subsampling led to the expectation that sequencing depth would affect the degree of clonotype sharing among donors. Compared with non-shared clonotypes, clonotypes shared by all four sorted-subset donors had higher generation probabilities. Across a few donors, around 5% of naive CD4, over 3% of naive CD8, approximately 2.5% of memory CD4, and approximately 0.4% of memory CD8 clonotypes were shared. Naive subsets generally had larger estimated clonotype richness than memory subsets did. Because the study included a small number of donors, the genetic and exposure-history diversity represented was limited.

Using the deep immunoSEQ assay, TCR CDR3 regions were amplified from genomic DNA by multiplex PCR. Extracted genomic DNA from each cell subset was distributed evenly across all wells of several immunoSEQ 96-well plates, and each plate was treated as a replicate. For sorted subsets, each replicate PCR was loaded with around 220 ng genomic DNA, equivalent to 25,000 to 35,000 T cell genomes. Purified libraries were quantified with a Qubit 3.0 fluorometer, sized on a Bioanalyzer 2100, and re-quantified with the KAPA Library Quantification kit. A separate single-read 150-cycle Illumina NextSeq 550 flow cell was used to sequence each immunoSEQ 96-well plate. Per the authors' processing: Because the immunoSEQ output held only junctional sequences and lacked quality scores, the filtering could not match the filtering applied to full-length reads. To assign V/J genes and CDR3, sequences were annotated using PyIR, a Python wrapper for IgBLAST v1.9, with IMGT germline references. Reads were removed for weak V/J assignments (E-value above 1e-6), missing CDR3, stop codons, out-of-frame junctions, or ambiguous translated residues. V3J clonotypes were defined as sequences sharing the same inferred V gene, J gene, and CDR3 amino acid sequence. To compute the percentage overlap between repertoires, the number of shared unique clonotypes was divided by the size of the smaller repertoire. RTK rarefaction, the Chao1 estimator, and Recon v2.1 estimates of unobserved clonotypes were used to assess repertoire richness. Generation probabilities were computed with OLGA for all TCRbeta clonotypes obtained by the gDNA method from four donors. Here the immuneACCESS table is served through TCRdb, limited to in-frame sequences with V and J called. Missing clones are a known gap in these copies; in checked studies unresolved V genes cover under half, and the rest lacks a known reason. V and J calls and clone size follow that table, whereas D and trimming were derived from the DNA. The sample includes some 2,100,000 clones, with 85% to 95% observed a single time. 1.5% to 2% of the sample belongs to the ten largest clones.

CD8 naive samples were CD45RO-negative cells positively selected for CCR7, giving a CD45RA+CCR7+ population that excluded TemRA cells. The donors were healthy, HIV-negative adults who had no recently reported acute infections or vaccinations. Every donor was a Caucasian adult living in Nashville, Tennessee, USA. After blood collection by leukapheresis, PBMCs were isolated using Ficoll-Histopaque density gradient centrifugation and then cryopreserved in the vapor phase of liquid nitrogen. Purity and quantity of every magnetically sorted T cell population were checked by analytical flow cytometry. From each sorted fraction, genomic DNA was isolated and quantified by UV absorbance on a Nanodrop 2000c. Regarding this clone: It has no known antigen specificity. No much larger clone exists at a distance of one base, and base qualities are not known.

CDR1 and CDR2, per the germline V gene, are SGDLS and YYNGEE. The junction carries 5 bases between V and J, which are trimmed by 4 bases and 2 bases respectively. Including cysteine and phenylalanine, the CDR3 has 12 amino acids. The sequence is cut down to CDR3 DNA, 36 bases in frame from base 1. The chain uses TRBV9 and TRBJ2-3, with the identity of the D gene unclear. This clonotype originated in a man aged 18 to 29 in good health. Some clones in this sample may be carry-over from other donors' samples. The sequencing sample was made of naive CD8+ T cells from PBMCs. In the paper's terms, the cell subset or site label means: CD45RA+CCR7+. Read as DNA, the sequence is TGTGCCAGCAGCTCTAACACAGATACGCAGTATTTT. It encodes CASSSNTDTQYF.